The clone carrying this T cell receptor beta chain was detected only once. This sample stems from a study of Ad26.COV2.S vaccination and SARS-CoV-2 variants. Study in general: Ad26.COV2.S, an intramuscular injection, was given once or twice 56 days apart.

Regarding treatment: some 20 received Ad26.COV2.S at low or high dose, single or two shots; roughly 5 received placebo; per-sample allocation not given. All samples were drawn on day 63, counting from the first vaccine or placebo injection. TCRdb's table, derived via immunoSEQ multiplex PCR, lists solely in-frame clones and lacks some. The data show about 350,000 clones, roughly 81% seen once. The CDR3 extends over 13 amino acids. The germline V gene encodes CDR1 MNHEY and CDR2 SVGAGI. V lost 2 bases and J 10 bases, leaving 9 bases between the germline ends. This receptor was taken from a person aged 18-60 years who received the Ad26.COV2.S COVID-19 vaccine or a placebo. The material sequenced was peripheral blood, taken in a trial of Ad26.COV2.S vaccine versus placebo. The chain uses TRBV6-5 and TRBJ1-6, with no clear D. Written as DNA, the CDR3 is TGTGCCAGCAGTTACCTGGGTGAATCACCCCTCCACTTT. This translates into CASSYLGESPLHF.